Following are 5 T cell receptor beta chains from one sample sequenced in a study of shared clonotypes between healthy human individuals. Repertoires were generated with immunoSEQ multiplex PCR, while TCRdb's copy carries only in-frame clones and drops some. The data hold 550,000 to 600,000 clones, with around 78% observed a single time. The sample was PBMCs. These receptors were obtained from a woman aged 40 to 50 in good health. Some clones in this sample may be carry-over from other donors' samples.

V is TRBV25-1 and J is TRBJ2-3, with D hard to call. The CDR3 extends over 14 amino acids. The germline V and J ends were trimmed by 4 bases and 3 bases, with 11 bases remaining between them. Germline assignment: CDR1 MGHDK and CDR2 SYGVNS. The CDR3 sequence is CASSGLWWTDTQYF. As DNA, the CDR3 is TGTGCCAGCAGTGGGCTCTGGTGGACAGATACGCAGTATTTT.

This chain links TRBV14 with TRBJ2-3; TRBD2 matches 7 bases. Trimming removed 5 bases from V and 4 bases from J; junction bases left unmatched: 9. The CDR3 is 15 amino acids. CDR1 is SGHDN and CDR2 is FVKESK in the germline V gene. In nucleotides, the CDR3 is TGTGCCAGCAGCTGGGGACTACCCGGAGCAGATACGCAGTATTTT. Translating gives CASSWGLPGADTQYF.

In regard to this clone: One junction end disagrees with the germline gene, perhaps due to a read error. The same CDR3 is also encoded by other DNA sequences in this sample. The CDR3 protein is CASSFGTSGRRGQETQYF. In DNA, the CDR3 is TGCGCCAGCAGCTTCGGGACTAGCGGGAGGAGAGGCCAAGAGACCCAATACTTC. The chain recombines TRBV5-1 with TRBJ2-5, with 15 bases aligning to TRBD2. Germline V gives CDR1 SGHRS, CDR2 YFSETQ. The CDR3 is 18 amino acids.

The chain recombines TRBV5-4 with TRBJ1-1; D remains ambiguous. The CDR3 sequence is 13 residues long. Per germline, CDR1 SGHNT and CDR2 YYREEE (reference sequence). The V and J ends lost 1 base and 6 bases respectively, with 10 bases between them. DNA of the CDR3: TGTGCCAGCAGCTTGATCGGGCGGGCTGAAGCTTTCTTT. This encodes CASSLIGRAEAFF.

The V call is TRBV7-9, the J call TRBJ1-5, with D unclear. Germline CDR1 reads SEHNR; CDR2 reads FQNEAQ (reference sequence). The ends were cut back, 7 bases at V and 0 bases at J, with 7 bases in the middle. This CDR3 has 13 amino acids. CDR3 DNA sequence: TGTGCCAGCACCCCCAGTAGCAATCAGCCCCAGCATTTT. Translated: CASTPSSNQPQHF.